This TCR beta chain is from a study of CD8 T cells in Susac syndrome. Study-wide context: Active disease was present in roughly 6 of the sequenced Susac syndrome patients, and remission in eight or nine. Study findings and constraints: The CD4+ T cell repertoires in Susac syndrome were not clonally expanded. That the number of individuals in its TCR sequencing and HLA analysis was relatively small was acknowledged by the study.

Details on this clonotype: The antigen is undetermined.

CDR3 length: 14 residues. CDR1 and CDR2 (germline): DFQATT, SNEGSKA (reference sequence). With V trimmed by 0 bases and J by 4 bases, 5 bases remained unmatched. The RNA, 0.5 to 1 ug, was put through reverse transcription using random hexamers. TCRdb called the immunoSEQ multiplex PCR reads again in MiXCR, with one record for every CDR3 protein. Of 200,000 to 300,000 distinct CDR3 sequences detected, 90% to 96% appear once; the ten largest clones hold around 0.1%. The rearrangement uses TRBV20-1 and TRBJ2-7; 8 bases are a match to TRBD1. Source material: CD4+ T cells from PBMCs. The source is a human donor with Susac syndrome. The CDR3 DNA is TGCAGTGCTAGAGATCCAGGGGGCATGTACGAGCAGTACTTC. Translating it yields CSARDPGGMYEQYF.